This T cell receptor (beta chain) emerged from a study of CD8 T cells in Susac syndrome. Germline-derived CDR1 and CDR2 are KGHDR and SFDVKD. The ends lost 4 bases at V and 3 bases at J; junction bases unmatched: 4. CDR3 length equals 15 residues. The RNA input was 0.5 to 1 ug, and it was reverse transcribed with random hexamers. immunoSEQ multiplex PCR amplified TCR beta CDR3 across 54 Vbeta, 13 Jbeta. TCRdb called the immunoSEQ multiplex PCR reads again in MiXCR, with one record for every CDR3 protein. This sample has 210,000 or so distinct CDR3 sequences; about 90% occur once, and the top ten carry roughly 0.13%.

This chain joins TRBV24-1 and TRBJ2-7, with 11 bases fitting TRBD1. Sequenced: CD8+ T cells from PBMCs. This clonotype originated in a human donor with multiple sclerosis. The CDR3 is CATSETGTGGYEQYF. The CDR3 DNA is TGTGCCACCAGTGAGACCGGGACAGGGGGCTACGAGCAGTACTTC.